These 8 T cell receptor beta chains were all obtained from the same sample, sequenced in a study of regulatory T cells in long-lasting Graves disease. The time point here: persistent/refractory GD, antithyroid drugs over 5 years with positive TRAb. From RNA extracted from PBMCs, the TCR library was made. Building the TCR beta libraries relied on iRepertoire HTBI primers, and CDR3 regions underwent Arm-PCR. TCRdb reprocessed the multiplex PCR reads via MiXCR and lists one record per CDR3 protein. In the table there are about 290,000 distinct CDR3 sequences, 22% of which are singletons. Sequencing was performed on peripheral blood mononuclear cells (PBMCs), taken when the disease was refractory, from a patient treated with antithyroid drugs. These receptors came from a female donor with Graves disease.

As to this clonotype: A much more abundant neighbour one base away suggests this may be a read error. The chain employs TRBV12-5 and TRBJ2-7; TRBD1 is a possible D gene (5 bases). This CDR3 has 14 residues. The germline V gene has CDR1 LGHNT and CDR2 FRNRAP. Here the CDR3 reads CANGLARQGNEQYF. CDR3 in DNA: TGTGCTAATGGTTTGGCGCGGCAGGGCAACGAGCAGTACTTC.

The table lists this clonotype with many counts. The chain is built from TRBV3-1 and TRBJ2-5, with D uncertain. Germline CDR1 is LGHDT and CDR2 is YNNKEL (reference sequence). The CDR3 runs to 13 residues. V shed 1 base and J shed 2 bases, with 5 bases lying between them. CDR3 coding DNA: TGTGCCAGCAGCCAAGCAGCTCAAGAGACCCAGTACTTC. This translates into CASSQAAQETQYF.

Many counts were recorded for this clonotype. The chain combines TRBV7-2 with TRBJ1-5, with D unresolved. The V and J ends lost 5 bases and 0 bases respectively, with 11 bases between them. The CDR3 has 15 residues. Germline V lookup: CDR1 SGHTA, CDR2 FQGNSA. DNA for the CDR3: TGTGCCAGCAGCCCCGGAGGGTATAGCAATCAGCCCCAGCATTTT. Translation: CASSPGGYSNQPQHF.

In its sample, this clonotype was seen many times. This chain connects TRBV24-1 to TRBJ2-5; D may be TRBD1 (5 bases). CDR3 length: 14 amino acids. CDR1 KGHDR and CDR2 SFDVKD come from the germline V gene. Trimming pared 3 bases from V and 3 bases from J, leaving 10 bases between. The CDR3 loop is CATSDDTGEETQYF. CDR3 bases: TGTGCCACCAGTGATGATACAGGTGAAGAGACCCAGTACTTC.

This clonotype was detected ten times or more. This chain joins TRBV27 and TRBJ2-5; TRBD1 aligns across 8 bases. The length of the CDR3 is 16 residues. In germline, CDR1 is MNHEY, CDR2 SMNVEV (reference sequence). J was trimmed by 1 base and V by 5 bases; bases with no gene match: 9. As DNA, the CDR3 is TGTGCCAGCAGTCCCAACCGGGACAGGTTCCAAGAGACCCAGTACTTC. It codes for CASSPNRDRFQETQYF.

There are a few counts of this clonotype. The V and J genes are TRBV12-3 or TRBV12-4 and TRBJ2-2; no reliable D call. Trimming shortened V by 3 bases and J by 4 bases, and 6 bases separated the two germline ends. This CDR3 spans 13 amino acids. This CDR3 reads CASSFSRTGELFF. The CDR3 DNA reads TGTGCCAGCAGTTTTTCTCGCACCGGGGAGCTGTTTTTT.

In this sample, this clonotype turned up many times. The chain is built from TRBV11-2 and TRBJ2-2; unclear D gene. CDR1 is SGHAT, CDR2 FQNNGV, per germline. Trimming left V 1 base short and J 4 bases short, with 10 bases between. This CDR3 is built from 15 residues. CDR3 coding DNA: TGTGCCAGCAGCTTAGCGGTGGGTCGCACCGGGGAGCTGTTTTTT. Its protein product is CASSLAVGRTGELFF. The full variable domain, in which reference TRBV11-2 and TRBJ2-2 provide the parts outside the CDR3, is EAGVAQSPRYKIIEKRQSVAFWCNPISGHATLYWYQQILGQGPKLLIQFQNNGVVDDSQLPKDRFSAERLKGVDSTLKIQPAKLEDSAVYLCASSLAVGRTGELFFGEGSRLTVL.

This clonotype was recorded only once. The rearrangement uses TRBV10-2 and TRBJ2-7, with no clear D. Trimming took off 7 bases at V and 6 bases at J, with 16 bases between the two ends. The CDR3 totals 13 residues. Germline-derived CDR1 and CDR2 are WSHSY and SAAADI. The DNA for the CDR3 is TGCGCCAGCAACTCACTGGCCGTGGGCGAGCAGTACTTC. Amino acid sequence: CASNSLAVGEQYF.